This TCR beta chain comes out of a study of regulatory T cells in long-lasting Graves disease. V was trimmed by 5 bases and J by 3 bases, leaving 11 bases between them. Germline V gene data show CDR1 as SGHRS and CDR2 as YFSETQ. The CDR3 loop spans 13 amino acids. Stated time point: newly diagnosed GD, antithyroid drugs for less than 3 months. PBMC RNA served as the TCR library source. This clonotype was counted at least ten times. Assembly of TCR beta libraries relied on iRepertoire HTBI primers together with Arm-PCR of CDR3 regions. TCRdb re-called the multiplex PCR reads through MiXCR, storing one row per CDR3 protein. The table records over 400,000 distinct CDR3 sequences, less than 15% of them present only once. This sample was shared with a second study, whose subject was T cells in Graves' hyperthyroidism and ophthalmopathy. This second report adds: In the first-round RT-PCR of the TCR CDR3, the HTBI primer set was used.

The TCR was taken from a woman aged 45-59 years with Graves disease. This sample comprised peripheral blood mononuclear cells (PBMCs), obtained at new diagnosis, from a patient treated with antithyroid drugs. This chain uses TRBV5-1 with TRBJ1-1, with D perhaps TRBD1 (5 bases). In DNA form, the CDR3 reads TGCGCCAGCAGGATAGGACACTACACTGAAGCTTTCTTT. This sequence encodes CASRIGHYTEAFF.